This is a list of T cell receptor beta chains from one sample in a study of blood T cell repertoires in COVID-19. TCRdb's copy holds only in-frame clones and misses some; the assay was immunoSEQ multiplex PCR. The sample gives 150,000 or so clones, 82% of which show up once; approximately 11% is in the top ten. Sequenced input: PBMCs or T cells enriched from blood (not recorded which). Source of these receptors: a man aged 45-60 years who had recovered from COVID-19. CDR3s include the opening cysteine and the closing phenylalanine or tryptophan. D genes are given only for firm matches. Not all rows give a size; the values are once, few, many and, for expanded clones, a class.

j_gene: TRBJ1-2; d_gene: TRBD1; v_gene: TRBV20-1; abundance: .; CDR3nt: TGCAGTGCTAGTATTAGGGGGCGGGACTATGGCTACACCTTC; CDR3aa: CSASIRGRDYGYTF
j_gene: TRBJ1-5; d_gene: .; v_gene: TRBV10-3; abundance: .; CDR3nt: TGTGCCATCAGTCGGACAGGCAATCAGCCCCAGCATTTT; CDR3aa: CAISRTGNQPQHF
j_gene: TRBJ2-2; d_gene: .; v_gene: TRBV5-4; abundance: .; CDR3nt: TGTGCCAGCAGCTTACAAGTAACCGGGGAGCTGTTTTTT; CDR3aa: CASSLQVTGELFF
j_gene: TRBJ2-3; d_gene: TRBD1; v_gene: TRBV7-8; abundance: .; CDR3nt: TGTGCCAGCAGCTTAGAGGGGGCGGTTCCAGATACGCAGTATTTT; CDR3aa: CASSLEGAVPDTQYF
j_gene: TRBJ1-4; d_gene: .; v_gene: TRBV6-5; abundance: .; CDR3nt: TGTGCCAGCAGTTACTCTTGGGGGGGAAATGAAAAACTGTTTTTT; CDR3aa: CASSYSWGGNEKLFF
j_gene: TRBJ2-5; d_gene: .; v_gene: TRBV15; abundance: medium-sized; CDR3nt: TGTGCCACCAGCGCCACAGGGTTGGAAAAGACCCAGTACTTC; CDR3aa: CATSATGLEKTQYF
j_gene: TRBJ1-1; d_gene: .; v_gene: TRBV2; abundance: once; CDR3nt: TGTGCCAGCACTTCTAACCGGGACACTGAAGCTTTCTTT; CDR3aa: CASTSNRDTEAFF
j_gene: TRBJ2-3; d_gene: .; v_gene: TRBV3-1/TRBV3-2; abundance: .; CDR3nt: TGTGCCAGCAGCCAAGCGGGAGCAGATACGCAGTATTTT; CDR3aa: CASSQAGADTQYF
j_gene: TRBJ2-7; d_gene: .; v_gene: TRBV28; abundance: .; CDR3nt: TGTGCCAGCAGTTCCCCCCGGGACATTACAAGGACTAGCTCCTACGAGCAGTACTTC; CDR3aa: CASSSPRDITRTSSYEQYF
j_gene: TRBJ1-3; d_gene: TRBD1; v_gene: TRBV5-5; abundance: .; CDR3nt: TGTGCCAGCAGCTCCAGGACAGGGGACTCTGGAAACACCATATATTTT; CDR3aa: CASSSRTGDSGNTIYF
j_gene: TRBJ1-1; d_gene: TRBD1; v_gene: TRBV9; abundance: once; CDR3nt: TGTGCCAGCAGCCCCCACGCGACAGGGCCCTTGAACACTGAAGCTTTCTTT; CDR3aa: CASSPHATGPLNTEAFF
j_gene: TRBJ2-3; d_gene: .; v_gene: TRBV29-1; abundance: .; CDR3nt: TGCAGCGTTGAAAACCGGGACTTGGATACGCAGTATTTT; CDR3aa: CSVENRDLDTQYF
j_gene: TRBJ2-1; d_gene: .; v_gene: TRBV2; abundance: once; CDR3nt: TGTGCCAGCAGTGAACAGGGAGGCAGCAATGAGCAGTTCTTC; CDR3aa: CASSEQGGSNEQFF
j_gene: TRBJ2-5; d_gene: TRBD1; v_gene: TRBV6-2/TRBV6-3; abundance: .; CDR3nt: TGTGCCAGCAGTATCCGGGACAGGGGGCGAGAGACCCAGTACTTC; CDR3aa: CASSIRDRGRETQYF
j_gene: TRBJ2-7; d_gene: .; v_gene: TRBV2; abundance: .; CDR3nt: TGTGCCAGCAGTGAACGGGAACAGCGCTCCTACGAGCAGTACTTC; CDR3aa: CASSEREQRSYEQYF
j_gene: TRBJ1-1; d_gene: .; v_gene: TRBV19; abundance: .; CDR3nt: TGTGCCAGCACCTTTCAGGATTACACTGAAGCTTTCTTT; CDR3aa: CASTFQDYTEAFF
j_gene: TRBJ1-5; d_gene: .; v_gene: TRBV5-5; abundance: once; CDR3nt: TGTGCCAGCAGCTTGGCTGGCACGGGGGGCAATCAGCCCCAGCATTTT; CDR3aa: CASSLAGTGGNQPQHF
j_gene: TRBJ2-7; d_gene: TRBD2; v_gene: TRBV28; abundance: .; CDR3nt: TGTGCCAGCACTAGCGGGTCCTACGAGCAGTACTTC; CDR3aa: CASTSGSYEQYF
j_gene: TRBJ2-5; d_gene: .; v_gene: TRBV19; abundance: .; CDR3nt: TGTGCCAGTAGTATCCCAGGGGCCCAAGAGACCCAGTACTTC; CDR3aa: CASSIPGAQETQYF
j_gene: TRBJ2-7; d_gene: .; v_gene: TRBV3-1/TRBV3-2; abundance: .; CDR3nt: TGTGCCAGCAGCCAAGTGAGCTCCTACGAGCAGTACTTC; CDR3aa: CASSQVSSYEQYF